This TCR beta chain was identified during a study of resident and recirculating memory T cells in vitiligo (dated by TCRdb to 2016 to 2018). With regard to the full study: The study took epidermis from shave biopsies of two lesional and two nonlesional sites, plus PBMCs, from each of a few stable vitiligo patients for TCR beta sequencing. Human TCR beta sequencing was used to test whether specific clones in lesional vitiligo skin differed from clones in nonlesional skin and blood. Samples were homogenized without cell sorting just before genomic DNA extraction with the Qiagen DNeasy Blood & Tissue Kit. The investigation overall reported the following: No single dominant TCR clone was found, and clonality differed from one vitiligo lesion to another. TCR sequences were not found to be conserved across biopsy sites or patients, suggesting that different lesions are infiltrated by different T cell clones, a pattern described as private specificity. By overlap and correlation analysis, no significant repertoire overlap was shown between biopsies, even within a single patient, except for each lesion compared with itself. Future mechanistic studies are needed so that the relative contributions of the lesion-infiltrating T cell clones and of human Trm versus Tcm pools can be evaluated.

The immunoSEQ hsTCRB kit was used to amplify TCR beta chains from the genomic DNA. The immunoSEQ service sequenced the TCR beta libraries on an Illumina MiSeq instrument. The published analysis was carried out like this. Repertoire data were analyzed with the immunoSEQ Analyzer. TCRdb mirrors the immuneACCESS table, restricted to in-frame sequences. Some clones are absent from its copies; in checked studies, under half trace to an unresolved V gene, and the reason for the others is unknown. That table is the source of V, J and clone size, and D and trimming were worked out from the DNA. Counted in this sample were fewer than 80,000 clones; approximately 90% of them appeared once. Just under 5% of the sample goes to the ten largest clones. To note about this clone: Its antigen target is currently unknown. There are no base qualities to consult, and no much larger clone falls within one base.

CDR1 LGHNA and CDR2 YSLEER were looked up in the germline V gene. CDR3 length: 16 amino acids, cysteine to phenylalanine. The read is trimmed to its CDR3 DNA, 48 bases read in frame from base 1. V drops 0 bases and J drops 4 bases, leaving 15 bases in between. Stable vitiligo was defined as no change in lesions over the previous 6 months. To count as stable, patients also needed to show no confetti depigmentation, which is a clinical sign of active vitiligo. Anyone who had been treated within the previous three months was excluded from the study. Ficoll density gradient centrifugation was used to isolate PBMCs from heparinized blood, after which the PBMCs were flash-frozen.

The sample taken for sequencing was blood. The sequence was collected from a male donor with vitiligo. The chain couples TRBV4-3 to TRBJ1-2; TRBD1 might be the D gene, on 6 matching bases. The CDR3 protein: CASSQDVTGRSYGYTF. In nucleotides, the sequence is TGCGCCAGCAGCCAAGATGTTACAGGGCGAAGCTATGGCTACACCTTC.